Following are 5 T cell receptor beta chains from one sample sequenced in a study of T-cell reconstitution after alpha-beta-depleted transplantation in children. The TCRbeta library was prepared with unique molecular identifiers. TCRdb ran MiXCR on the PCR reads and lists one entry per CDR3 protein. The repertoire holds around 340,000 distinct CDR3 sequences, with roughly 14% as singletons. The sample here was PBMCs, taken from the stem cell graft. The receptors were gathered from a human donor who donated a stem cell graft to a child with Fanconi anemia.

The gene calls are TRBV15 and TRBJ2-5, with TRBD2 matching 9 bases. Germline trimming cut 5 bases from V and 5 bases from J; bases unmatched to any gene: 6. The CDR3 is made up of 14 amino acids. Germline V gene lookup returns CDR1 LNHNV and CDR2 YYDKDF (reference sequence). CDR3 in amino acids: CATSLRRGGETQYF. The CDR3 nucleotides are TGTGCCACCAGCCTTAGGCGGGGGGGGGAGACCCAGTACTTC.

The gene calls are TRBV18 and TRBJ2-1, with no clear D. The CDR3 contains 16 residues. The germline gives CDR1 KGHSH, CDR2 LQKENI. V gave up 0 bases and J gave up 2 bases, with 11 bases separating them. CDR3 region: CASSPPLQAPYNEQFF. The DNA of the CDR3 is TGTGCCAGCTCACCACCGCTGCAGGCACCCTACAATGAGCAGTTCTTC. Based on the CDR3 plus reference TRBV18 and TRBJ2-1, the full variable domain is NAGVMQNPRHLVRRRGQEARLRCSPMKGHSHVYWYRQLPEEGLKFMVYLQKENIIDESGMPKERFSAEFPKEGPSILRIQQVVRGDSAAYFCASSPPLQAPYNEQFFGPGTRLTVL.

Of note for this clonotype: One end of the junction is discordant with germline, which a read error may explain. This chain joins TRBV29-1 and TRBJ2-7; the D gene is possibly TRBD2 (6 bases). The CDR3 extends over 15 amino acids. Per the germline V gene, CDR1 is SQVTM and CDR2 is ANQGSEA. The CDR3 loop reads CSPLQADTSSYGQYF. The CDR3 DNA reads as TGCAGCCCCCTACAAGCGGACACTAGCTCCTACGGGCAGTACTTC.

This chain connects TRBV6-1 to TRBJ2-5, with a possible D match to TRBD2 (7 bases). The CDR3 loop spans 14 amino acids. Trimming took 6 bases from V and 3 from J, leaving 14 bases between them. Germline-derived CDR1 and CDR2 are MNHNS and SASEGT. The chain's CDR3 is CASRGGPLEETQYF. In DNA form, the CDR3 reads TGTGCCAGCAGGGGGGGGCCTCTTGAAGAGACCCAGTACTTC.

This clonotype has a count of ten or more. The chain carries TRBV5-1 and TRBJ2-5; 10 bases are shared with TRBD1. This CDR3 is 13 amino acids long. Per the germline V gene, CDR1 is SGHRS and CDR2 is YFSETQ. V shed 5 bases and J 5 bases; nucleotides not matched to a gene: 3. The CDR3 bases are TGCGCCAGCAGACCGGGACAGGGGGAGACCCAGTACTTC. Amino acid sequence: CASRPGQGETQYF. The full variable domain, its missing parts supplied by reference TRBV5-1 and TRBJ2-5, is KAGVTQTPRYLIKTRGQQVTLSCSPISGHRSVSWYQQTPGQGLQFLFEYFSETQRNKGNFPGRFSGRQFSNSRSEMNVSTLELGDSALYLCASRPGQGETQYFGPGTRLLVL.